A selection of T cell receptor beta chains follows, all from one sample in a study of shared clonotypes between healthy human individuals. Clones were sequenced by immunoSEQ multiplex PCR, and TCRdb holds only the in-frame ones, with some missing. The sample lists about 690,000 clones, about 90% occurring once. The specimen sequenced was memory CD8+ T cells from PBMCs. These receptors were obtained from a young man in good health. Some clones in this sample may be carry-over from other donors' samples. Both conserved end residues are part of each CDR3. D genes are given only for firm matches. A row's size may be missing; if present it is once, few, many or a size class.

j_gene	d_gene	abundance	v_gene	CDR3aa	CDR3nt
TRBJ1-1	NA	NA	TRBV6-5	CASSYASAQGEAFF	TGTGCCAGCAGTTACGCCTCTGCTCAAGGTGAAGCTTTCTTT
TRBJ2-5	NA	NA	TRBV7-9	CASTRGEETQYF	TGTGCCAGCACCCGCGGGGAAGAGACCCAGTACTTC
TRBJ2-6	NA	many	TRBV4-2	CASSQDGGAGANVLTF	TGTGCCAGCAGCCAAGATGGGGGCGCTGGGGCCAACGTCCTGACTTTC
TRBJ2-2	NA	NA	TRBV11-3	CASSLAWGPGELFF	TGTGCCAGCAGCTTAGCATGGGGTCCCGGGGAGCTGTTTTTT
TRBJ1-2	NA	few	TRBV27	CASSLGGNYGYTF	TGTGCCAGCAGTTTAGGGGGGAACTATGGCTACACCTTC
TRBJ1-5	TRBD1	NA	TRBV28	CASSPRQGNQPQHF	TGTGCCAGCAGTCCGCGACAGGGGAATCAGCCCCAGCATTTT
TRBJ2-1	NA	NA	TRBV16	CASSQLRTTYNEQFF	TGTGCCAGCAGCCAACTCCGGACAACCTACAATGAGCAGTTCTTC
TRBJ1-5	TRBD1	NA	TRBV7-3	CASSLIGGPNQPQHF	TGTGCCAGCAGCTTAATAGGGGGCCCCAATCAGCCCCAGCATTTT
TRBJ2-7	TRBD2	NA	TRBV27	CASSSVAGPPYEQYF	TGTGCCAGCAGTTCGGTAGCGGGACCCCCCTACGAGCAGTACTTC
TRBJ2-7	NA	NA	TRBV5-1	CASSMGLAYEQYF	TGCGCCAGCAGTATGGGATTGGCCTACGAGCAGTACTTC